The 6 T cell receptor beta chains in this list originate from one sample, sequenced in a study of shared clonotypes between healthy human individuals. This table comes from immunoSEQ multiplex PCR, and its TCRdb copy is limited to in-frame clones, with some not included. The sample has about 96,000 clones; approximately 70% are singletons. Material: memory CD8+ T cells sorted from blood. Subset given: CD45RO+ cells pooled with CCR7-negative TemRA cells. The receptors here all came from a man in his thirties or forties in good health.

This chain uses TRBV6-4 with TRBJ2-3; 8 nucleotides match TRBD2. The CDR3 is 16 amino acids. CDR1 and CDR2 from the germline V gene are MRHNA and SNTAGT. Trimming cost V 4 bases and J 4 bases; bases outside gene matches: 10. The CDR3 DNA is TGTGCCAGCAGTGCGTCCAGCGGGAGTGGAGCAGATACGCAGTATTTT. Protein: CASSASSGSGADTQYF.

The gene calls are TRBV2 and TRBJ1-2; 7 nucleotides align to TRBD1. Trimming cost V 4 bases and J 6 bases; bases outside gene matches: 5. Germline values: CDR1 SNHLY, CDR2 FYNNEI. This CDR3 has 13 residues. The CDR3 sequence is CASSVRQGNGYTF. The CDR3 DNA is TGTGCCAGCAGTGTTCGACAGGGAAATGGCTACACCTTC.

The sample holds one count of this clone. The DNA of the CDR3 is TGTGCCAGCAGCTTAGTACCGGGACAGCTAGCCTACGAGCAGTACTTC. Its protein product is CASSLVPGQLAYEQYF. The chain links TRBV7-9 to TRBJ2-7, with TRBD1 matching 7 bases. Germline trimming cut 1 base from V and 2 bases from J; bases unmatched to any gene: 8. The CDR3 covers 16 residues. Germline V lookup: CDR1 SEHNR, CDR2 FQNEAQ (reference sequence). The whole variable domain, remainder taken from reference TRBV7-9 and TRBJ2-7, is DTGVSQNPRHKITKRGQNVTFRCDPISEHNRLYWYRQTLGQGPEFLTYFQNEAQLEKSRLLSDRFSAERPKGSFSTLEIQRTEQGDSAMYLCASSLVPGQLAYEQYFGPGTRLTVT.

This clone was seen more than once but under ten times. This chain links TRBV11-2 with TRBJ2-1; maybe TRBD1 (5 bases). There are 15 residues in the CDR3. CDR1 is SGHAT and CDR2 is FQNNGV in the germline V gene. The V end was cut by 2 bases, the J end by 8 bases, with 16 bases between. The chain's CDR3 is CASSLIPGAGDEQFF. In DNA, the CDR3 is TGTGCCAGCAGCTTAATCCCTGGGGCCGGCGATGAGCAGTTCTTC.

The chain employs TRBV5-1 and TRBJ2-1; 7 bases are a match to TRBD1. CDR3 size: 12 residues. Trimming at V came to 3 bases and at J to 10 bases, leaving 4 bases not matched to a gene. Looked up from germline, CDR1 is SGHRS and CDR2 is YFSETQ. The CDR3 is CASSSDRVEQFF. The CDR3 DNA is TGCGCCAGCAGCTCAGACAGGGTAGAGCAGTTCTTC.

The chain uses TRBV28 and TRBJ2-2; no firm D call. Germline lookup yields CDR1 MDHEN and CDR2 SYDVKM. Trimming removed 5 bases at V and 6 bases at J, with 13 bases between. The CDR3 extends over 14 amino acids. Here the CDR3 DNA reads TGTGCCAGCAGTCTTAGCCGGCCGGCCGGGGAGCTGTTTTTT. This translates into CASSLSRPAGELFF.